This record concerns one T cell receptor beta chain sequence. Antigen specificity is unknown. The CDR3 sequence is 13 residues long. In germline, CDR1 is MRHNA, CDR2 SNTAGT. Trimming removed 5 bases at V and 5 bases at J, with 10 bases between. The study amplified TCR beta CDR3 regions using RNA transcripts. The first-round RT-PCR employed HTBI primers together with the Qiagen OneStep RT-PCR kit. A multiplex PCR was then performed as the second round. TCRdb re-called the multiplex PCR reads with MiXCR, one entry per CDR3 protein. Of roughly 600,000 distinct CDR3 sequences listed, 35% to 40% are singletons. Among the exclusions were patients with other autoimmune diseases, uncontrolled infections, pregnancy or lactation. Physicians reached a diagnosis by relying on clinical symptoms, serum thyroxine, TRAb, thyroid ultrasound and orbital computed tomography. This record comes from a study of Graves' ophthalmopathy and Graves' hyperthyroidism.

Overall study results and limits: Thyroid clonotypes that were expanded above 0.001 frequency mostly also appeared in blood. For predicting ophthalmopathy progression, the model had 70.59% sensitivity and roughly 72% specificity.

The V call is TRBV6-4, the J call TRBJ2-1, with D unclear. The sequenced material came from peripheral blood or thyroid tissue (not recorded which). This TCR was sampled from an adult man with Graves' hyperthyroidism. CDR3: CASSIQAHNEQFF. CDR3 sequence (DNA): TGTGCCAGCAGTATTCAGGCCCACAATGAGCAGTTCTTC.